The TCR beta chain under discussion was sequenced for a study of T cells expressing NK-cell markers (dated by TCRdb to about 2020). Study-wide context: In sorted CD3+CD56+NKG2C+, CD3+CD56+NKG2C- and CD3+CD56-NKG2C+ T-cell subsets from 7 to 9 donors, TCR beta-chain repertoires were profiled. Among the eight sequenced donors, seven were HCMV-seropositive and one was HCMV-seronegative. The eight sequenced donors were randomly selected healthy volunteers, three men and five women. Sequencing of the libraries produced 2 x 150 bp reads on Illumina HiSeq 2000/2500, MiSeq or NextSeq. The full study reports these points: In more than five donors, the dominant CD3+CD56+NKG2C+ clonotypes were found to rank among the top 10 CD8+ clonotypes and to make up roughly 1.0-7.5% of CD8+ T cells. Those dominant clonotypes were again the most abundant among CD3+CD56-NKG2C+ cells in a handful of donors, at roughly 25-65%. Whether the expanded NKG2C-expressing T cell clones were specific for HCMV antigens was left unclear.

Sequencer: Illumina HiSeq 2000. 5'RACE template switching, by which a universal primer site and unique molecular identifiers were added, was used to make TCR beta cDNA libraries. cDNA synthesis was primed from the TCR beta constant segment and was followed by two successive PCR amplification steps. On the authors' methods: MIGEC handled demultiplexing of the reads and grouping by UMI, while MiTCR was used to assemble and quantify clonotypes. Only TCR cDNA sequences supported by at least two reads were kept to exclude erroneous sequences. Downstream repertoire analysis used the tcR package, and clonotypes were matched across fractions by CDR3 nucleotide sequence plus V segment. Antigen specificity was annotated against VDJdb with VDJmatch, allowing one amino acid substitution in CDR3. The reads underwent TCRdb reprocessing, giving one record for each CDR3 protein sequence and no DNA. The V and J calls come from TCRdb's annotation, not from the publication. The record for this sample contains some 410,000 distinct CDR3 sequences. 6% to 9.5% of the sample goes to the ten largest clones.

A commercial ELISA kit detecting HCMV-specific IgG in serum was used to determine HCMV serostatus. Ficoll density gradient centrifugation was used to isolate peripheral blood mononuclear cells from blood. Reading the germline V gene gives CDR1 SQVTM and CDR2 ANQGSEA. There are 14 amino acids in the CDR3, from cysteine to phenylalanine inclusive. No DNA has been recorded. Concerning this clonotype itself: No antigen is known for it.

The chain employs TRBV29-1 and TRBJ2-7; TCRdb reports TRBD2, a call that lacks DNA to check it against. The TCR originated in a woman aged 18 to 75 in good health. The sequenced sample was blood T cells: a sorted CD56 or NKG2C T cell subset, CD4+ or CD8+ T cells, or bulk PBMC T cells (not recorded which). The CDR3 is CSVGGGGNSYEQYF.